These T cell receptor beta chains were read from a single sample in a study of identical twins. One entry per CDR3 protein, called by TCRdb with MiXCR from the 5' RACE reads. This sample carries 550,000 to 800,000 distinct CDR3 sequences, 7% to 7.5% of them seen once, and the ten largest clones take 1.6%. The same sample was also studied in work on yellow fever vaccine responses in identical twins.

The sequenced sample consisted of PBMCs. The receptors shown here come from a woman aged 18-29 years in good health. CDR3s leave out the opening cysteine and the closing phenylalanine or tryptophan. Each record gives: J gene, V gene, D gene, clone size, CDR3 protein. The D gene is left open where the match is weak. The size entry is marked missing in some rows and otherwise reads once, few, many or a size class.

TRBJ1-3	TRBV15	.	many	ATSTDYQNTIY
TRBJ1-4	TRBV13	TRBD1	.	ASSRRQGGEKLF
TRBJ2-1	TRBV24-1	TRBD2	few	ATSFRGGTNEQF
TRBJ1-1	TRBV27	.	few	ASGTGNTEAF
TRBJ2-5	TRBV2	TRBD2	.	ASSVAGGRETQY
TRBJ2-1	TRBV5-1	TRBD2	few	ASRTAGTSGREGNEQF
TRBJ1-1	TRBV11-2	.	few	ASSFRGAMNTEAF
TRBJ2-1	TRBV28	TRBD2	few	ASSPRLAGDVEQF
TRBJ2-1	TRBV29-1	.	many	SVAGESYNEQF
TRBJ1-2	TRBV20-1	.	few	SGLSPGFGYT
TRBJ2-2	TRBV5-1	.	many	ASSLTVTNTGELF
TRBJ2-1	TRBV24-1	.	many	ATSDVDNEQF
TRBJ1-1	TRBV29-1	.	many	SVVPFTALNTEAF
TRBJ2-2	TRBV18	.	few	ASSPDVTVGELF
TRBJ1-5	TRBV2	.	few	ASSEGVGQPQH
TRBJ2-7	TRBV2	.	.	ASLRSSYEQY
TRBJ1-1	TRBV11-2	TRBD1	.	ASSPWTGKNTEAF
TRBJ1-2	TRBV10-3	.	.	AITETGGAGYT
TRBJ1-3	TRBV12-3/TRBV12-4	TRBD1	.	ASRIRGTGNTIY
TRBJ2-3	TRBV15	.	.	ATSRDPAGPDTQY
TRBJ1-1	TRBV16	.	many	ASSQFRQSNTEAF
TRBJ1-1	TRBV28	.	many	ASSDRMNTEAF
TRBJ2-2	TRBV7-9	.	.	ASSFKDHTGELF
TRBJ1-1	TRBV28	.	few	ASSQNRRGGAF
TRBJ1-1	TRBV5-1	TRBD1	.	ASSSQGPEAF
TRBJ2-1	TRBV14	.	.	ASSRSIYLGNEQF
TRBJ2-3	TRBV14	.	.	ASSQYGGRSTDTQY
TRBJ2-5	TRBV5-5	TRBD1	many	ASSLPRGQQETQY